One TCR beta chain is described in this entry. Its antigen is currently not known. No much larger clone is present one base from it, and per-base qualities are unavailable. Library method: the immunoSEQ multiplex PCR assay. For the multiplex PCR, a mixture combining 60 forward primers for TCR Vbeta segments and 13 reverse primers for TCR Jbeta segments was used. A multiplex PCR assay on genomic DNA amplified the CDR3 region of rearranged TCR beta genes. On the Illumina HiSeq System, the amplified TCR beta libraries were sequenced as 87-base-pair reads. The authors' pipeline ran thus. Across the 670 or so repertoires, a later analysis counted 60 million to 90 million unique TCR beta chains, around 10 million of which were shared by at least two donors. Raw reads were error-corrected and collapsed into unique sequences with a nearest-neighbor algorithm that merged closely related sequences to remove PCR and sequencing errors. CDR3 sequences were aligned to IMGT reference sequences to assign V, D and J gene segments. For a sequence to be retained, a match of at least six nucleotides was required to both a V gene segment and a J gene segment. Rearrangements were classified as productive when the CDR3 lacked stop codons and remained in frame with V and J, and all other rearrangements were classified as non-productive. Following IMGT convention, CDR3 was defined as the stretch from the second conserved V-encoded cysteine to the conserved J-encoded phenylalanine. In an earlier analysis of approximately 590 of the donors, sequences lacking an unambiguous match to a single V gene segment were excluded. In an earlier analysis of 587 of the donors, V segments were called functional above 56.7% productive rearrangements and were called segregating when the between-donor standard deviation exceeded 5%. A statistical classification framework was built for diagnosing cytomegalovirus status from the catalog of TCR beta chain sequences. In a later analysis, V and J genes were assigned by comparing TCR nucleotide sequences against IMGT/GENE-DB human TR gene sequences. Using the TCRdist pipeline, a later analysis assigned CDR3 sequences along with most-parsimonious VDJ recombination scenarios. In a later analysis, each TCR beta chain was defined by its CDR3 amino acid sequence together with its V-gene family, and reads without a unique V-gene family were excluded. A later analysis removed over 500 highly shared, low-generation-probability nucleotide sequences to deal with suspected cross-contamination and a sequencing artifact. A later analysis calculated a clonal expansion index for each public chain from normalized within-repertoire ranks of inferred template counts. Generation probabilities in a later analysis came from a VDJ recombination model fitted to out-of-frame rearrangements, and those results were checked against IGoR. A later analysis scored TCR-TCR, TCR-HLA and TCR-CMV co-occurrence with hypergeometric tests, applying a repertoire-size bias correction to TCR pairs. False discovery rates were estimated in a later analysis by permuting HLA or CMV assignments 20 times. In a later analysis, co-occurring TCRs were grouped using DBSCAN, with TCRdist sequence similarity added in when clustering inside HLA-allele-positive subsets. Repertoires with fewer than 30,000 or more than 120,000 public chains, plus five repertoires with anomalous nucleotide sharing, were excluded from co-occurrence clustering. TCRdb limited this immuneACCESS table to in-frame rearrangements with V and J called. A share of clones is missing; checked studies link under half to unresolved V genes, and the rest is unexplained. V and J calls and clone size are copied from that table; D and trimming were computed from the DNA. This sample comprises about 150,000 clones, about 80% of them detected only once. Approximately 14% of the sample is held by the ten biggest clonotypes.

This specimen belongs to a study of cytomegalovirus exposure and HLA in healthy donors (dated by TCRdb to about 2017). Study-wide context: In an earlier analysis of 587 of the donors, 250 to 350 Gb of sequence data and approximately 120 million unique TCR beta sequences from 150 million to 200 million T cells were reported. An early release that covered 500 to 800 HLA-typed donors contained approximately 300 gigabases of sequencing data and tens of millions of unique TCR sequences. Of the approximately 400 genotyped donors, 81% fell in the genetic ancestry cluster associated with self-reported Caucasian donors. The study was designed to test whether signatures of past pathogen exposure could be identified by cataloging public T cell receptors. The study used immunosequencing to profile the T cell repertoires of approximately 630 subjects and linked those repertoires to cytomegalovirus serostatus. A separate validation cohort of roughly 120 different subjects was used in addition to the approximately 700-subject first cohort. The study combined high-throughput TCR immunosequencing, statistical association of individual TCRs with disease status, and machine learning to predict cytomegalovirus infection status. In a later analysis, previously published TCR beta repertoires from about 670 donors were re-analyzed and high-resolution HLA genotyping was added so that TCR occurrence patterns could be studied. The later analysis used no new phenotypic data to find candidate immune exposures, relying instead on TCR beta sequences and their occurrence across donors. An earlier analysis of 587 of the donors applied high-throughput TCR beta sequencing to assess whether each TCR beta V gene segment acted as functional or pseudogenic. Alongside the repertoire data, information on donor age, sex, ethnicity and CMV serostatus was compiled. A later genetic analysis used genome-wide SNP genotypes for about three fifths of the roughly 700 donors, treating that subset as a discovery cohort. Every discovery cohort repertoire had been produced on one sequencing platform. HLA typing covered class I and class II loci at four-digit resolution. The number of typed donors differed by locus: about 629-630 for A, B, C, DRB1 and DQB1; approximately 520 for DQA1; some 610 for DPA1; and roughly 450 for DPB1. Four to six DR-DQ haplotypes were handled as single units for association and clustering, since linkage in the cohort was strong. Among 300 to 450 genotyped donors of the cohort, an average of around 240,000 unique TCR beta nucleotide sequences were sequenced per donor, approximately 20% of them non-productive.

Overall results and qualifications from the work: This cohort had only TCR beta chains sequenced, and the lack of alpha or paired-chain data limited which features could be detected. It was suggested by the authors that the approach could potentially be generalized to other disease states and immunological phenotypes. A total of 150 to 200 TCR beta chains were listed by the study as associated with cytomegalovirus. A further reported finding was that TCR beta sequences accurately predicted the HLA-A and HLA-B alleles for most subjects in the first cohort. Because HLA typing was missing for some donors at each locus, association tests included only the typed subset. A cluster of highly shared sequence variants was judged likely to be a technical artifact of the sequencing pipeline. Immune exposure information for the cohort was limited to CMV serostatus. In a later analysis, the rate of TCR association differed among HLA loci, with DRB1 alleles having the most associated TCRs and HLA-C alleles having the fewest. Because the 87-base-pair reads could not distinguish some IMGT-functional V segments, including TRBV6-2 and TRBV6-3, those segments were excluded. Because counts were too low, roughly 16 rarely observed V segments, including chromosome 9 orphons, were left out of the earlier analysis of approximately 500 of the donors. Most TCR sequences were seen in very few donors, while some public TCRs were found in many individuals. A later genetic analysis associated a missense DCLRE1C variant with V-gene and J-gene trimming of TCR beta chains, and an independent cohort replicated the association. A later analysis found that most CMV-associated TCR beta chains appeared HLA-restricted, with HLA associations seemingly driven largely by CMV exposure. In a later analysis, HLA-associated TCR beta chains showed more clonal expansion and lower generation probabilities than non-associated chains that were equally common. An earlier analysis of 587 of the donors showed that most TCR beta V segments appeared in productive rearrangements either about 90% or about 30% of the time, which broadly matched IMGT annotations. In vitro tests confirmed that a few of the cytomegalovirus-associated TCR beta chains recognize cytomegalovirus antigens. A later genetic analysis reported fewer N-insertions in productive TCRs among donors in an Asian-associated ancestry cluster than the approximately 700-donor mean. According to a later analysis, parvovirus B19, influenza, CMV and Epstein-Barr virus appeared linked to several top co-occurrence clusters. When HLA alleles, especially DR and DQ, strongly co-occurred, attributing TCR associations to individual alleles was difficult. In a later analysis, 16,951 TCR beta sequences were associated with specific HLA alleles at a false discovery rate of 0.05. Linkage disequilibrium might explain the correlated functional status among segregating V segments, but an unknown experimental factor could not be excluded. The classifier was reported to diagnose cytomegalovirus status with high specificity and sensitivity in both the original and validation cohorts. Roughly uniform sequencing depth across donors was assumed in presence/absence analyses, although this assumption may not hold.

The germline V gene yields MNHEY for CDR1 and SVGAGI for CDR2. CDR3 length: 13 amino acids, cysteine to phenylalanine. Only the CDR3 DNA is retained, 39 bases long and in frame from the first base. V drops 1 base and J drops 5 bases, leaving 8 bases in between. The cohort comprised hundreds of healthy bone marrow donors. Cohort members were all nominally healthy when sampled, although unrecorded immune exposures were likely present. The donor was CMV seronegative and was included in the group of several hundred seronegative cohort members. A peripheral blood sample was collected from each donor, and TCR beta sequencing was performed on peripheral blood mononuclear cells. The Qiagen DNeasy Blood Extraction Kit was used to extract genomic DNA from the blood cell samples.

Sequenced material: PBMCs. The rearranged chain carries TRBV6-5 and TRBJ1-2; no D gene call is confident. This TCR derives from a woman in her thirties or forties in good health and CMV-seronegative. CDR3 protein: CASSYFRGYGYTF. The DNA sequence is TGTGCCAGCAGTTACTTCCGAGGGTATGGCTACACCTTC.